This T cell receptor (beta chain) was identified during a study of blood T cell repertoires in COVID-19. Study summary: COVID-19 samples, acute and convalescent, were from the United States, Italy and Spain. T cells, B-cell-depleted T cells, or PBMCs provided the cDNA or gDNA that served as material.

In the original analysis: Reference gene primers were amplified, and this amplification served to estimate nucleated cell counts. Method: immunoSEQ multiplex PCR; TCRdb's copy keeps in-frame clones and lacks some. V and J calls and clone size are given by that table; D and trimming were obtained from the DNA. The sample lists tens of thousands of clones, about 90% occurring once. CDR3 length: 15 residues. Germline V gene lookup returns CDR1 SGHTA and CDR2 FQGTGA. The V and J ends lost 2 bases and 10 bases, in that order; junction bases with no gene match: 8. This TCR was recovered from a woman older than 75 with acute or convalescent COVID-19. Sequencing was carried out using peripheral blood. J is TRBJ1-6 and V is TRBV7-3; TRBD1 agrees at 7 bases. CDR3 residues: CASSLLPTGSSPLHF. For the CDR3, the DNA is TGTGCCAGCAGCTTATTACCGACAGGGAGCTCACCCCTCCACTTT. The full variable domain, rest sourced from reference TRBV7-3 and TRBJ1-6, is GAGVSQTPSNKVTEKGKYVELRCDPISGHTALYWYRQSLGQGPEFLIYFQGTGAADDSGLPNDRFFAVRPEGSVSTLKIQRTERGDSAVYLCASSLLPTGSSPLHFGNGTRLTVT.